This T cell receptor beta chain was sequenced for a study of patients and donors after allogeneic stem cell transplantation. Germline V gives CDR1 DFQATT, CDR2 SNEGSKA (reference sequence). V trimming: 6 bases; J trimming: 5 bases; junction bases outside the gene matches: 5. CDR3 size: 15 residues. TCRdb used MiXCR to reprocess the RT-PCR reads, holding one entry per CDR3 protein. This table holds hundreds of thousands of distinct CDR3 sequences, roughly 17% found once. The clonotype originates from a human donor who was either an allogeneic HSCT recipient or a stem cell or donor lymphocyte infusion donor (not recorded which). It is not recorded whose cells these are; they may come from a transplant donor. V is TRBV20-1 and J is TRBJ2-2, with 14 nucleotides matching TRBD2. Sequenced input: blood, either unsorted or a sorted T cell fraction (not recorded which). CDR3 protein: CSARTSGGTTGELFF. In nucleotides, the CDR3 is TGCAGTGCAAGGACTAGCGGGGGGACTACCGGGGAGCTGTTTTTT.